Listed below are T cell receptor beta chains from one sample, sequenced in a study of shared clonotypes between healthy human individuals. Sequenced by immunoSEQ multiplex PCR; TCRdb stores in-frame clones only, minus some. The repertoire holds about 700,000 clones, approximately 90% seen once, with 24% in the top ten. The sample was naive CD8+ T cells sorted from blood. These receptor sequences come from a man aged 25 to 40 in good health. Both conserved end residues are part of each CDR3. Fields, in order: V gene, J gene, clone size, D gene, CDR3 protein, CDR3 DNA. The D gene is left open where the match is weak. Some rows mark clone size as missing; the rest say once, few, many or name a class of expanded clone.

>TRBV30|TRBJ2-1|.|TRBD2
CACNSGRETNEQFF
TGTGCCTGCAATAGCGGGAGAGAGACGAATGAGCAGTTCTTC
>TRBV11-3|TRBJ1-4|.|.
CASSRGTTGKLFF
TGTGCCAGCAGCCGTGGGACTACTGGAAAACTGTTTTTT
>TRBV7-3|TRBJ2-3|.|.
CASSQLVGADTQYF
TGTGCCAGCAGCCAATTGGTCGGGGCAGATACGCAGTATTTT
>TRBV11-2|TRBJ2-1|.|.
CASSLVGKSSYNEQFF
TGTGCCAGCAGCTTAGTCGGGAAAAGCTCCTACAATGAGCAGTTCTTC
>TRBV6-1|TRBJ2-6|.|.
CTSSALRESGANVLTF
TGTACCAGCAGTGCTCTCAGGGAATCTGGGGCCAACGTCCTGACTTTC
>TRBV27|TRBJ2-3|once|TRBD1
CASSMDRVLQYF
TGTGCCAGCAGTATGGACAGGGTTTTGCAGTATTTT
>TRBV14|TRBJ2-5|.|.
CASSPREKETQYF
TGTGCCAGCAGCCCCCGGGAGAAAGAGACCCAGTACTTC
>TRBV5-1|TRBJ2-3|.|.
CASSLWGSTDTQYF
TGCGCCAGCAGCTTATGGGGCAGCACAGATACGCAGTATTTT
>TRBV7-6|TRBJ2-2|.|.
CASSGRVVATGELFF
TGTGCCAGCAGCGGCAGGGTGGTAGCCACCGGGGAGCTGTTTTTT
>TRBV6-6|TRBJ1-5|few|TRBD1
CASTRTGVSQPQHF
TGTGCCAGCACCAGGACAGGGGTGAGTCAGCCCCAGCATTTT
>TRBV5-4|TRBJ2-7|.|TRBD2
CASTSGTSGYEQYF
TGTGCCAGCACCTCAGGGACTAGCGGATACGAGCAGTACTTC
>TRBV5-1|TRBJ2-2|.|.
CASSPRDTHTGELFF
TGCGCCAGCAGCCCCCGGGACACCCACACCGGGGAGCTGTTTTTT
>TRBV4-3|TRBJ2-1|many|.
CASSQDLGAPSNEQFF
TGCGCCAGCAGCCAAGATTTGGGCGCCCCTAGTAATGAGCAGTTCTTC
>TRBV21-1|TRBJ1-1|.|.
CASSKWKVITEAFF
TGTGCCAGCAGCAAGTGGAAGGTTATCACTGAAGCTTTCTTT
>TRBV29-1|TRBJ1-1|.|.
CSVDEDTEAFF
TGCAGCGTGGACGAGGACACTGAAGCTTTCTTT
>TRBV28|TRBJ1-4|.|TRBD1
CASSLEKTGATNEKLFF
TGTGCCAGCAGTTTAGAGAAAACAGGGGCAACTAATGAAAAACTGTTTTTT
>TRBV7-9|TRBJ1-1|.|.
CASSLPGRETEAFF
TGTGCCAGCAGCTTACCTGGCAGGGAAACTGAAGCTTTCTTT
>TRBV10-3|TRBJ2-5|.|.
CAISESGETQYF
TGTGCCATCAGTGAGTCAGGGGAGACCCAGTACTTC
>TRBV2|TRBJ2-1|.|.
CASSGAREGRVNEQFF
TGTGCCAGCAGTGGGGCTAGAGAGGGCCGCGTCAATGAGCAGTTCTTC
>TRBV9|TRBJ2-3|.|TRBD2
CASSAPGGLGGGGTDTQYF
TGTGCCAGCAGCGCCCCCGGTGGACTGGGCGGGGGAGGCACAGATACGCAGTATTTT
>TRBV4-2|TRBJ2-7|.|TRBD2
CASSQALLAGGSYEQYF
TGTGCCAGCAGCCAAGCGTTACTAGCGGGAGGCTCCTACGAGCAGTACTTC
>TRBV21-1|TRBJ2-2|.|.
CASSPRDEDTGELFF
TGTGCCAGCAGCCCTCGGGACGAAGACACCGGGGAGCTGTTTTTT
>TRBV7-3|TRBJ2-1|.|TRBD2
CASSLSPAGGGEQFF
TGTGCCAGCAGCTTATCGCCAGCGGGAGGAGGGGAGCAGTTCTTC
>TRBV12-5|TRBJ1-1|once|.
CASGLTGAEAFF
TGTGCTAGTGGTTTGACGGGGGCTGAAGCTTTCTTT
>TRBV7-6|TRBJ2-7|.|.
CASSLADEQYF
TGTGCCAGCAGCTTAGCGGACGAGCAGTACTTC
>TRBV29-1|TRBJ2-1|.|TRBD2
CSLELAGGKPDEQFF
TGCAGCTTGGAACTAGCGGGAGGGAAGCCCGATGAGCAGTTCTTC
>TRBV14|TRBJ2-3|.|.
CASSPNVLFTDTQYF
TGTGCCAGCAGCCCAAACGTACTGTTTACAGATACGCAGTATTTT
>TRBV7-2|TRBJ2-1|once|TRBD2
CASSLEWTSHNEQFF
TGTGCCAGCAGCTTAGAATGGACTAGCCACAATGAGCAGTTCTTC
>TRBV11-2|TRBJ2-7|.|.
CASSQGKLDYEQYF
TGTGCCAGCAGCCAAGGCAAACTAGATTACGAGCAGTACTTC
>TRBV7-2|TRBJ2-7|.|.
CASSTPGTNYEQYF
TGTGCCAGCAGCACTCCCGGGACAAATTACGAGCAGTACTTC
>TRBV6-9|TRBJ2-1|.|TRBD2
CASRILSGREGAFSYNEQFF
TGTGCCAGCAGGATACTTAGCGGGAGGGAGGGAGCCTTCTCCTACAATGAGCAGTTCTTC
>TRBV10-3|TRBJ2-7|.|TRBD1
CAISRHLTGGLSYEQYF
TGTGCCATCAGCCGTCACCTCACAGGGGGCTTATCCTACGAGCAGTACTTC
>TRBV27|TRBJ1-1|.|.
CASSLSPMGTTEAFF
TGTGCCAGCAGTCTAAGTCCCATGGGGACCACTGAAGCTTTCTTT
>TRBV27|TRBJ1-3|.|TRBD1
CASSLTGVERNTIYF
TGTGCCAGCAGTTTGACAGGGGTTGAAAGAAACACCATATATTTT
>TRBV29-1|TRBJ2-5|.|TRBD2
CSATGLAGGPPQETQYF
TGCAGCGCAACAGGACTAGCGGGAGGGCCGCCCCAAGAGACCCAGTACTTC
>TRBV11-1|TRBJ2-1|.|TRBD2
CASEIAGENEQFF
TGTGCCAGCGAGATAGCGGGAGAAAATGAGCAGTTCTTC
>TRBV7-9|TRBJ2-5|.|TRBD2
CASSLGAGGSETQYF
TGTGCCAGCAGCTTAGGAGCGGGAGGAAGTGAGACCCAGTACTTC
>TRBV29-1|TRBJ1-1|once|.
CSVFSVRVDTEAFF
TGCAGCGTATTCTCCGTAAGGGTGGACACTGAAGCTTTCTTT
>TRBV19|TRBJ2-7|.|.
CASSTGGGIYEQYF
TGTGCCAGTAGTACGGGTGGAGGAATCTACGAGCAGTACTTC
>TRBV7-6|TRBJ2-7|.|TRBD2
CASSLDLQKEREGYEQYF
TGTGCCAGCAGCTTAGATCTCCAAAAGGAGCGGGAGGGCTACGAGCAGTACTTC
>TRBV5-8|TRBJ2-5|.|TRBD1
CASSSTGTGGGETQYF
TGTGCCAGCAGTTCCACCGGGACAGGGGGCGGGGAGACCCAGTACTTC
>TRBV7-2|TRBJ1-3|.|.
CASSLESRNTIYF
TGTGCCAGCAGCTTAGAATCCCGGAACACCATATATTTT
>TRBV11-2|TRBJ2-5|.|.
CASSWGETQYF
TGTGCCAGCAGCTGGGGAGAGACCCAGTACTTC
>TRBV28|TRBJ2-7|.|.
CASSLFVVEQYF
TGTGCCAGCAGTTTATTTGTGGTCGAGCAGTACTTC
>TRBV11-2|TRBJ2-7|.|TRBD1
CASSVTPGQGSGSSYEQYF
TGTGCCAGCAGCGTGACGCCGGGACAGGGGTCGGGAAGCTCCTACGAGCAGTACTTC
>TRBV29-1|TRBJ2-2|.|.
CSVDQGLGELFF
TGCAGCGTTGATCAGGGATTGGGGGAGCTGTTTTTT
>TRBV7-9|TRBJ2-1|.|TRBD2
CASSLATGLAGYNEQFF
TGTGCCAGCAGCTTAGCGACGGGACTAGCGGGTTACAATGAGCAGTTCTTC
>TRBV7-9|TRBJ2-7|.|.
CASSAGGISYEQYF
TGTGCCAGCAGCGCAGGAGGGATTTCCTACGAGCAGTACTTC